This T cell receptor (beta chain) was recorded in a study of T-cell memory formation after mild COVID-19. 5'RACE primed at constant segments yielded TCR alpha and TCR beta cDNA libraries bearing sample barcodes and UMIs. TCRdb fed the 5' RACE reads into MiXCR, producing one record per CDR3 protein. The data show some 210,000 distinct CDR3 sequences, with 27% seen just once and about an eighth held by the top ten. Findings and caveats of the study: Certain responding clones were present in pre-infection memory, suggesting participation of cross-reactive memory. Day 37-peaking second-wave clones had unconfirmed SARS-CoV-2 specificity. Most CD4+ clones that shrank were in CM and EM, while CD8+ ones turned up in EMRA.

Regarding this clonotype: The antigen remains undetermined.

The CDR3 totals 18 residues. Germline V gene sequence: CDR1 SGHRS, CDR2 YFSETQ. The ends lost 4 bases at V and 6 bases at J; junction bases unmatched: 21. The clonotype was recovered from an adult woman who had mild COVID-19 (a few samples of this study predate the infection). Cell type and time point are not known. Sequenced: PBMCs or a T cell subset sorted from them (not recorded which). The genes are TRBV5-1 and TRBJ1-1, with 7 bases aligning to TRBD1. CDR3 DNA sequence: TGCGCCAGCAGCCTTGCGGGAGGGGGCGACGGGGTCCGGCCTGAAGCTTTCTTT. It encodes CASSLAGGGDGVRPEAFF.